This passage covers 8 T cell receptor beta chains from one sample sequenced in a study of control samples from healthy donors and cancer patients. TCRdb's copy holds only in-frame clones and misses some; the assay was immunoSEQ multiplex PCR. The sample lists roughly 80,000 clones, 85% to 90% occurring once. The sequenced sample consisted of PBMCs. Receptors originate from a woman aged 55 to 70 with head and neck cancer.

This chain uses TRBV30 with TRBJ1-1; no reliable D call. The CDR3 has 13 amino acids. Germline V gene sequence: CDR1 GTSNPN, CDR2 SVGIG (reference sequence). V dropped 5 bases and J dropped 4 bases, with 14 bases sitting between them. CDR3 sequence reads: CAWAPGWLTEAFF. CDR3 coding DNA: TGTGCCTGGGCCCCTGGGTGGCTCACTGAAGCTTTCTTT.

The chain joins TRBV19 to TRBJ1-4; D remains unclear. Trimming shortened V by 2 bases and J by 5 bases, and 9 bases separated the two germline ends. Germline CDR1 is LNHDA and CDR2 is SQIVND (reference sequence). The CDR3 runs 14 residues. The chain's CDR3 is CASSISSANEKLFF. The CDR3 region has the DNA TGTGCCAGTAGTATAAGTTCAGCGAATGAAAAACTGTTTTTT.

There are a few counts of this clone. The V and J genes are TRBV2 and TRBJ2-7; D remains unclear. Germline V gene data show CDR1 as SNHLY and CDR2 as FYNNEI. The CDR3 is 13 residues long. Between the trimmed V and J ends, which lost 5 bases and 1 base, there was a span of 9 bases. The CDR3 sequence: CASSSVGSYEQYF. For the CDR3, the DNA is TGTGCCAGCAGTAGCGTAGGTTCCTACGAGCAGTACTTC.

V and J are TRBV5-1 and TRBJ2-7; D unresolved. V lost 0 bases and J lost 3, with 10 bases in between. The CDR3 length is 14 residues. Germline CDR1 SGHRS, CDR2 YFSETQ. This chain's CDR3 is CASSLGGDFYEQYF. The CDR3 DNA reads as TGCGCCAGCAGCTTGGGCGGCGATTTCTACGAGCAGTACTTC.

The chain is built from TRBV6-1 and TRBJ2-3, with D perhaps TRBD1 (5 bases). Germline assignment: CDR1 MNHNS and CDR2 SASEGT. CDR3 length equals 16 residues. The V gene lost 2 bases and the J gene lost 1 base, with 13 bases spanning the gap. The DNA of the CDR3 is TGTGCCAGCAGTGAACATAGGGGCAGTGGCACAGATACGCAGTATTTT. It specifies CASSEHRGSGTDTQYF.

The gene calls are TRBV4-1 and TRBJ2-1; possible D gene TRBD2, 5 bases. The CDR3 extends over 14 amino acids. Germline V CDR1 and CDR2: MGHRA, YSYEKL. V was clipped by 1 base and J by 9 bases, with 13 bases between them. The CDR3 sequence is CASSQVGGLPEQFF. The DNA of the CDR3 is TGCGCCAGCAGCCAAGTAGGCGGGCTCCCTGAGCAGTTCTTC.

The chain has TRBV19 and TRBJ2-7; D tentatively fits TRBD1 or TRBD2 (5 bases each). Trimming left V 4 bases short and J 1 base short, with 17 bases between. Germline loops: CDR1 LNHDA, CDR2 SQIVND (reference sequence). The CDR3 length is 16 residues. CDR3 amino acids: CASSNPSRGASYEQYF. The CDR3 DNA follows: TGTGCCAGTAGTAACCCCTCGAGGGGAGCATCCTACGAGCAGTACTTC.

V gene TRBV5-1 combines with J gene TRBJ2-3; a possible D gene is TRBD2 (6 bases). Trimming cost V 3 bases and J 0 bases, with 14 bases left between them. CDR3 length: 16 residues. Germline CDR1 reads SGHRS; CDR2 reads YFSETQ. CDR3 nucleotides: TGCGCCAGCAGCTCCGGCGGAGGGTATAGCACAGATACGCAGTATTTT. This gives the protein CASSSGGGYSTDTQYF.